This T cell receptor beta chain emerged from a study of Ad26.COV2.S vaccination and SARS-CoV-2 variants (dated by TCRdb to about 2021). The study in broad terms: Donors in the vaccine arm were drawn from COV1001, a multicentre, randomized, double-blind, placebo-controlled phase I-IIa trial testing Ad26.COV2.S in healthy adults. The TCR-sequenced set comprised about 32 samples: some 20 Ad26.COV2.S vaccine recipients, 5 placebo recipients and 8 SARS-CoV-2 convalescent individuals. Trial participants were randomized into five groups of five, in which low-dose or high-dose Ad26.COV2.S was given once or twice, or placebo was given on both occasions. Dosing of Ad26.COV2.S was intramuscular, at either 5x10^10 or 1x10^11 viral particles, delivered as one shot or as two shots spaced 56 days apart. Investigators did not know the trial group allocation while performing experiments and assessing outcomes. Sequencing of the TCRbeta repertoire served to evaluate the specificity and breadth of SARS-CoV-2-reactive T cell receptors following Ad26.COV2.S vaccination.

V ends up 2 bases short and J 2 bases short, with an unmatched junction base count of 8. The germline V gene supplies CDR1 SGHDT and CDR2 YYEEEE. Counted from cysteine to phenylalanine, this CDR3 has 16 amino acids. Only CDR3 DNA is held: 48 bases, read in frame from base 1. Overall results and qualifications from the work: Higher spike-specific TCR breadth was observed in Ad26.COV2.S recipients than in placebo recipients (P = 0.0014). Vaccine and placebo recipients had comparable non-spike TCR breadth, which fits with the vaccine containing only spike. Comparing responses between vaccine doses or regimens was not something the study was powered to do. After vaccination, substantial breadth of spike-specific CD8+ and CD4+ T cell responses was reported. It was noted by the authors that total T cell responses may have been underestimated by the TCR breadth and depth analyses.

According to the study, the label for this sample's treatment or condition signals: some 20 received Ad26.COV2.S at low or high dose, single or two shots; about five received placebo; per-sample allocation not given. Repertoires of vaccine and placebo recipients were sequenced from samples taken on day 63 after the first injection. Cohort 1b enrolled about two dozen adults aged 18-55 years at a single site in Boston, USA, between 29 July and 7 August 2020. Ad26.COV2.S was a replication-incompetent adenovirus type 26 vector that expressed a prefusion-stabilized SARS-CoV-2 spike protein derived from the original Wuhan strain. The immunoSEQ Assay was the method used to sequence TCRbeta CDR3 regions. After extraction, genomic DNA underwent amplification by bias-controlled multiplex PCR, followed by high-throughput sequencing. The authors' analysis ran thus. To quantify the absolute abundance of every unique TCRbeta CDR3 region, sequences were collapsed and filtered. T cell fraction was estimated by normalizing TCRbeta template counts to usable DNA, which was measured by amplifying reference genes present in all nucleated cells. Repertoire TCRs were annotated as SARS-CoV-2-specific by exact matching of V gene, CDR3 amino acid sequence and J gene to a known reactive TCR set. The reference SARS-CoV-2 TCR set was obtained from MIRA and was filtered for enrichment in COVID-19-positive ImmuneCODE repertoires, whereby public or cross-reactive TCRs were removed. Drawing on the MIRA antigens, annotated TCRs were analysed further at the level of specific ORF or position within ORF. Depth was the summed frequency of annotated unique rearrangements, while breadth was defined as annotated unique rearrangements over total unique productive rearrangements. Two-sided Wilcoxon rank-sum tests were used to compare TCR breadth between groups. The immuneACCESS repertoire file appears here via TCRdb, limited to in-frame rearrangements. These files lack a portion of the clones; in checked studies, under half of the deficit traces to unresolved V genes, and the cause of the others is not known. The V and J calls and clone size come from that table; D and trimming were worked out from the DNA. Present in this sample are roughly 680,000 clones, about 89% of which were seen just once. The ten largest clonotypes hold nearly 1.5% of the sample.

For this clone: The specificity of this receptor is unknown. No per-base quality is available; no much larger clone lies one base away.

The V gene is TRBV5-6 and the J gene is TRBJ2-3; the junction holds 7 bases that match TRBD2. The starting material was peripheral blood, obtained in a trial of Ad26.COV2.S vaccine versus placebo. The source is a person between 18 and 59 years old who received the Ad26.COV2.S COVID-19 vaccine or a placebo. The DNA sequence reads TGTGCCAGCAGCTTTTTAAGGGACTATCTCACAGATACGCAGTATTTT. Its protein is CASSFLRDYLTDTQYF.